The entry that follows covers one T cell receptor (beta chain) sequence. Its antigen specificity is not known. No base-level quality is on record; no much larger clone is a single base apart. This specimen belongs to a study of blood T cell repertoires in COVID-19 (dated by TCRdb to about 2020). Study-wide context: Samples from collaborators originated in the United States, Italy and Spain and spanned both the acute and convalescent phases of COVID-19. The material from the prospective study consisted of cDNA or gDNA derived from T cells, B-cell-depleted T cells, or PBMCs. Deeply sampled blood TCRbeta repertoires from subjects exposed to, actively infected with, or recovered from COVID-19 were included in the dataset. The repertoires were made available in a free public database intended to serve as a resource for research on the immune response to SARS-CoV-2. The samples were drawn from the first 160 participants of the ongoing ImmuneRACE study and from 1,254 subjects provided by 6 global collaborators. Nearly every sample came with metadata listing a de-identified subject ID, COVID-19 status, age in years and sex. Where available, HLA class I and class II types were taken from metadata supplied by the sample provider and were not determined by assay-based typing. The full study reports these points: Clinical and demographic metadata were provided uncurated, with the amount varying by source and participant.

TCRbeta CDR3 regions were amplified from genomic DNA using the immunoSEQ Assay, a bias-controlled multiplex PCR. Under the source paper's analysis protocol: Within the assay, amplification of reference gene primers was used to estimate how many nucleated cells each sample contained. To quantify the absolute abundance of each unique TCRbeta CDR3 rearrangement, sequence reads were collapsed and filtered. For each sample, productive Simpson clonality was calculated by taking the square root of Simpson's diversity index across productive rearrangements. As stored in TCRdb, this immuneACCESS dataset retains in-frame rearrangements with V and J assigned. A fraction of the clones does not appear; measured against another copy, unresolved V genes explain less than half of the discrepancy, and the remainder lacks a known reason. That table furnishes V, J and clone size, whereas the DNA furnished D and trimming. This sample has 130,000 or so clones in its table, and approximately 85% of those were observed once. Around 3.7% of the sample rests with the top ten.

Participants in the prospective study were aged roughly 18 to 95 years, lived in 24 United States geographic areas, and enrolled through a virtual design. Cohort assignment in the prospective study relied on participant-reported clinical history from a screening survey and a study questionnaire. In the prospective study, whole blood, serum and a nasopharyngeal or oropharyngeal swab were collected from each participant by mobile phlebotomists. Over an approximately 2-month period, participants in the prospective study had the option of providing additional blood draws and questionnaires. Before DNA extraction, prospective study blood samples were shipped either frozen or at room temperature. The CDR3 starts with the cysteine, ends with the phenylalanine, and has 16 residues. The sequence is cut down to CDR3 DNA, 48 bases in frame from base 1. For this chain, trimming is 5 bases at the V end and 3 bases at the J end, and the number of junction bases without a gene match is 11. From a lookup of the germline V gene, CDR1 and CDR2 are SGHNT and YENEEA.

The receptor's source is a woman aged 45 to 65 with acute COVID-19. The rearrangement combines TRBV11-3 with TRBJ2-5, with TRBD1 matching 8 junction bases. The sample was PBMCs or T cells enriched from blood (not recorded which). CDR3 region: CASSTHPQGAEETQYF. The base sequence is TGTGCCAGCAGCACCCACCCGCAGGGGGCGGAAGAGACCCAGTACTTC.